These 5 T cell receptor beta chains were sequenced from one sample in a study of T cell repertoires in cytomegalovirus infection. MiXCR was run by TCRdb on the reads, yielding one entry per CDR3 protein. The sample holds around 330,000 distinct CDR3 sequences, roughly 15% seen once. Material for sequencing was PBMCs. The receptors come from a human donor in good health (CMV status not recorded). Some clones in this sample may be carry-over from other donors' samples.

This clonotype was detected many times. V usage is TRBV27 and J usage is TRBJ2-2; D is ambiguous. The CDR3 spans 15 residues. CDR1 MNHEY and CDR2 SMNVEV come from the germline V gene (reference sequence). V was trimmed by 2 bases and J by 2 bases, leaving 9 bases between them. CDR3 sequence reads: CASSLGWGNTGELFF. Written as DNA, the CDR3 is TGTGCCAGCAGTTTAGGTTGGGGTAACACCGGGGAGCTGTTTTTT.

This clonotype has only one observation. The chain joins TRBV7-9 to TRBJ1-1; D remains ambiguous. V was clipped by 6 bases and J by 0 bases, with 17 bases between them. Germline V gene lookup returns CDR1 SEHNR and CDR2 FQNEAQ (reference sequence). This CDR3 comprises 16 residues. CDR3 nucleotides: TGTGCCAGCAGGGGGTCTCGAAAAACCATGAACACTGAAGCTTTCTTT. Translation gives CASRGSRKTMNTEAFF.

This clonotype was counted only a few times. The chain combines TRBV19 with TRBJ1-4, with D perhaps TRBD1 (6 bases). There are 17 residues in the CDR3. V lost 3 bases and J lost 5, with 19 bases in between. CDR1 and CDR2 (germline): LNHDA, SQIVND (reference sequence). The CDR3 loop is CASSIYVGAIRNEKLFF. The CDR3 DNA is TGTGCCAGTAGTATCTACGTGGGGGCGATTCGGAATGAAAAACTGTTTTTT.

This clonotype was found many times. The V gene is TRBV12-3 or TRBV12-4, the J gene TRBJ2-7, with D possibly being TRBD2 (7 bases). V gave up 5 bases and J gave up 2 bases, with 16 bases separating them. CDR3 size: 15 residues. The CDR3 nucleotides read TGTGCCAGCAGTCCAACGGGGGGCCAGCCCTACGAGCAGTACTTC. This sequence encodes CASSPTGGQPYEQYF.

This chain uses TRBV6-1 with TRBJ2-6; weak D call: TRBD1 (6 bases). CDR3 length: 17 amino acids. Germline loops: CDR1 MNHNS, CDR2 SASEGT. Trimming left V 8 bases short and J 0 bases short, with 17 bases between. CDR3 sequence reads: CASGQRQDLSGANVLTF. CDR3 nucleotides: TGTGCCAGCGGTCAAAGACAGGACCTCTCTGGGGCCAACGTCCTGACTTTC.